The clone carrying this T cell receptor (beta chain) has a handful of counts. Its antigen is not identified. CD25-based Treg depletion was applied to purified naive CD4+ T cells. Whole-study results and caveats: The larger-cohort validation was restricted to a single TCR beta V-J rearrangement rather than whole repertoires. Tumor Treg TCRs overlapped most with tumor naive CD4+ cells.

This CDR3 contains 14 residues. Trimming took 3 bases from V and 2 from J, leaving 14 bases between them. CDR1 is DFQATT, CDR2 SNEGSKA, per germline (reference sequence). Full-length variable regions came from constant-region reverse primers plus semi-nested Nested Universal Primer A PCR. Each CDR3 protein gets one entry after TCRdb re-called the 5' RACE reads with MiXCR. The sample records roughly 50,000 distinct CDR3 sequences, over 20% being singletons. The origin of this receptor is a female donor with breast cancer. The chain has TRBV20-1 and TRBJ2-7, with a possible D match to TRBD1 (6 bases). Sequenced sample: tumor-infiltrating naive CD4+ T cells sorted from the breast tumor. Subset meaning: naive CD4+ T cells, CD4+CD45RA+CD25-. The CDR3 nucleotides read TGCAGTGCTAGCAGGCAGGGGATCCCCTACGAGCAGTACTTC. Residues: CSASRQGIPYEQYF.